The present T cell receptor (delta chain) was sequenced within a study of gamma-delta chains in newborns, infants, children. In the study overall: Polyclonal expansion of innate γδ T cells after birth follows microbial exposure.

TCRdb reran clone calling via CATT on the reads. The sample has 15,000 or so delta-chain clones; 7% to 8.5% are singletons. Remarks on this clone: Different DNA sequences within this sample yield the same CDR3.

Germline lookup yields CDR1 GEAIGNYY and CDR2 EKD. Trimming at V came to 3 bases and at J to 0 bases, leaving 8 bases not matched to a gene. The CDR3 extends over 16 amino acids. The sequenced sample consisted of blood. The chain uses TRDV2 and TRDJ1; 8 nucleotides align to TRDD3. The source of this sequence is a child who was a newborn, infant or young child, either healthy, febrile or measles-vaccinated (not recorded which). Written as DNA, the CDR3 is TGTGCCTGTGACGTACTGGGGGTCCCGTACACCGATAAACTCATCTTT. Its protein is CACDVLGVPYTDKLIF.